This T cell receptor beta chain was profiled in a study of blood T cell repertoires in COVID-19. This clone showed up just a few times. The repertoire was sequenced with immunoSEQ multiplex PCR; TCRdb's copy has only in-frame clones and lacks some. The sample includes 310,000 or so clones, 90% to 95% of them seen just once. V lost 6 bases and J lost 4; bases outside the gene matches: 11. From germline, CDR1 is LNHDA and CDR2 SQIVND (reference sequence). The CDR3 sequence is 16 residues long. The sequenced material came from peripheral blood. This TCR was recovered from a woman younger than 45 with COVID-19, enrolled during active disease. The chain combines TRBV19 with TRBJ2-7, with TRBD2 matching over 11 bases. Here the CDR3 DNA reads TGTGCCAGTAGCCCCACCCGACTAGCGGGGATATACGAGCAGTACTTC. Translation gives CASSPTRLAGIYEQYF. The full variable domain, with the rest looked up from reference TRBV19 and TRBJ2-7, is DGGITQSPKYLFRKEGQNVTLSCEQNLNHDAMYWYRQDPGQGLRLIYYSQIVNDFQKGDIAEGYSVSREKKESFPLTVTSAQKNPTAFYLCASSPTRLAGIYEQYFGPGTRLTVT.